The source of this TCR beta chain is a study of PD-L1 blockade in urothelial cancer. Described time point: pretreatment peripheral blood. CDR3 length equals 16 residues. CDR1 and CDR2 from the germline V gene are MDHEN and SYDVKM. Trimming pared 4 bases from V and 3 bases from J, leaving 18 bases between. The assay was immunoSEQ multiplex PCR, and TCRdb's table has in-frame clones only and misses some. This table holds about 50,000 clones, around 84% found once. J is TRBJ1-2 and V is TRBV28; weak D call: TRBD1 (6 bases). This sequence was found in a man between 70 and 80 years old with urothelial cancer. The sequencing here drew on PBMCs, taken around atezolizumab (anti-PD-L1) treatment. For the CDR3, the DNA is TGTGCCAGCAGTTCACCCTTCCTACAGGGCTACTATGGCTACACCTTC. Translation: CASSSPFLQGYYGYTF.